This TCR beta chain was recovered during a study of cytomegalovirus exposure and HLA in healthy donors. This clone was counted a few times. The antigen remains unidentified. It was with 60 Vbeta and 13 Jbeta primers that the PCR ran. Data came from immunoSEQ multiplex PCR; TCRdb stores just in-frame clones and leaves some out. The top ten clones hold roughly 1.5% of a sample with approximately 200,000 clones, approximately 79% of them seen once. Study observations and caveats: As a later analysis revealed, most CMV-associated TCR beta chains appeared HLA-restricted.

Trimming removed 2 bases from V and 6 bases from J, with 10 bases in between. Germline V gene sequence: CDR1 MNHNY, CDR2 SVGAGI (reference sequence). CDR3 length: 13 amino acids. What was sequenced was PBMCs. The receptor was isolated from a girl aged 10-17 years in good health and CMV-seropositive. V is TRBV6-6 and J is TRBJ1-2, with a tentative D call TRBD1 (6 bases). CDR3 sequence (DNA): TGTGCCAGCAGTTACCAGGGGTTTGATGGCTACACCTTC. Translating gives CASSYQGFDGYTF.